This T cell receptor (beta chain) was retrieved from a study of neurological immune-mediated disorders. From the 5' RACE reads, TCRdb called clonotypes with MiXCR, one entry per CDR3 protein. The sample carries around 50,000 distinct CDR3 sequences, roughly 15% recorded once. This clonotype occurred many times. Trimming shortened V by 4 bases and J by 0 bases, and 13 bases separated the two germline ends. The CDR3 has 16 amino acids. Germline lookup yields CDR1 SGHRS and CDR2 YFSETQ. The sequence was obtained from a man between 60 and 75 years old in good health. Sequences were obtained from PBMCs. The chain employs TRBV5-1 and TRBJ1-4; weak D call: TRBD1 (5 bases). The CDR3 region is CASSDSPRTTNEKLFF. The CDR3 coding sequence is TGCGCCAGCAGCGACAGTCCGAGAACAACTAATGAAAAACTGTTTTTT.